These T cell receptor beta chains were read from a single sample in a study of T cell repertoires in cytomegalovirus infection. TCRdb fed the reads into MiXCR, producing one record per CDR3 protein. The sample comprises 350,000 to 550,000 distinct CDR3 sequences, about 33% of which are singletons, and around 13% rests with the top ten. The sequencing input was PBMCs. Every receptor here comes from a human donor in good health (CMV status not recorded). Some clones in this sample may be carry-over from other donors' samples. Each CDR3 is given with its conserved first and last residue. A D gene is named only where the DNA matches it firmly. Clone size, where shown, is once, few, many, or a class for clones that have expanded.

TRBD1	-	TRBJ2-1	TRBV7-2	TGTGCCATCAGCGGCAGGGGGCCGTTAGAGCAGTTCTTC	CAISGRGPLEQFF
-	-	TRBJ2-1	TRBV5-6	TGTGCCAGCAGCTTGGATCTTGAACTGTACAATGAGCAGTTCTTC	CASSLDLELYNEQFF
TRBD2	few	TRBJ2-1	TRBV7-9	TGTGCCAGCAGCTGGGGGACTAGCGGGGAGCAGTTCTTC	CASSWGTSGEQFF
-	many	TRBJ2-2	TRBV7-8	TGTGCCAGCAGGCAGCAGGGGGGCACCGGGGAGCTGTTTTTT	CASRQQGGTGELFF
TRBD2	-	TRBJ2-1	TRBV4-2	TGTGCCAGCAGCCAAGATCTGTCTAGCGGGGTCCCCTACAATGAGCAGTTCTTC	CASSQDLSSGVPYNEQFF
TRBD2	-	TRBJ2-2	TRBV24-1	TGTGCCACCAGTGTCGGGACTAGCTTCGGGGAGCTGTTTTTT	CATSVGTSFGELFF
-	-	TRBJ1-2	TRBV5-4	TGTGCCAGCAGCTTGTCGGCACGAACGAACTATGGCTACACCTTC	CASSLSARTNYGYTF
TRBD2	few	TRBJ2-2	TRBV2	TGTGCCAGTTTGGCTGTGCGGGGGACCGGGGAGCTGTTTTTT	CASLAVRGTGELFF
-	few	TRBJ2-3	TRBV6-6	TGTGCCAGCAGTTACCGACGGAACCAGGGGTCGCAGTATTTT	CASSYRRNQGSQYF
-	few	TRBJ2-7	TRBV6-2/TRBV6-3	TGTGCCAGCAAGTTCGCTTCAGTCGGTAAGCACTACGAGCAGTACTTC	CASKFASVGKHYEQYF
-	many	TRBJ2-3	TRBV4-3	TGCGCCAGCAGCCAAGGGAGGGGGCGCACAGATACGCAGTATTTT	CASSQGRGRTDTQYF
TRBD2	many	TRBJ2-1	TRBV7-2	TGTGCCAGCAGCTCAGTGGGGGGGTACTCCTACAATGAGCAGTTCTTC	CASSSVGGYSYNEQFF
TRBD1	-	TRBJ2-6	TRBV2	TGTGCCAGCAGCCGGGACAGGGTCACCTCTGGGGCCAACGTCCTGACTTTC	CASSRDRVTSGANVLTF
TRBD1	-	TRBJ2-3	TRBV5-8	TGTGCCAGCAGCGTGGGGACAGGGGCTTCAGATACGCAGTATTTT	CASSVGTGASDTQYF
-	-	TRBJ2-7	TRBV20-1	TGCAGTGCTACCATGGGCCAGGCATACTACGAGCAGTACTTC	CSATMGQAYYEQYF
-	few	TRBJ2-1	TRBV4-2	TGTGCCAGCAGCCAGGCAAGTCGGGTGAAATCCTACAATGAGCAGTTCTTC	CASSQASRVKSYNEQFF
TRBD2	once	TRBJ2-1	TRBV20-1	TGCAGTGCTCTGGCTAGCGGATGGACGGGCAATGAGCAGTTCTTC	CSALASGWTGNEQFF
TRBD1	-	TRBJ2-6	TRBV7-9	TGTGCCAGCAGCTTAGTGGGGGCGGACAGGTCCGCGATTCCCAACGTCCTGACTTTC	CASSLVGADRSAIPNVLTF
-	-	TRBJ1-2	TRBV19	TGTGCCAGTAGTATCGGAACCCCAGGCCGGGGCTACACCTTC	CASSIGTPGRGYTF
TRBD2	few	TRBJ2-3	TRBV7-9	TGTGCCAGCAGCTTATATGCTAGCGGGGTGCCCACAGATACGCAGTATTTT	CASSLYASGVPTDTQYF
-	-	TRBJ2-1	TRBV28	TGTGCCAGCAGTTTCGAAATCGGCGGGGGCTCCCTTGGGAATGAGCAGTTCTTC	CASSFEIGGGSLGNEQFF